Reported below is one T cell receptor beta chain. This clone was seen a handful of times. This receptor's antigen is unknown. No much larger clonotype is one base removed from it; base qualities were not supplied. The data were taken from a study of radiotherapy plus CTLA-4 blockade in lung cancer listed by TCRdb under 2018. Background on the whole study: Among the enrolled patients, approximately 17% had an objective response, and approximately 33% reached disease control. Broader findings and caveats from the paper: Increased serum interferon-beta after radiation, together with early dynamic changes in blood T cell clones, were reported to be the strongest predictors of response. TCR clones derived from tumors expanded in peripheral blood after treatment with radiotherapy and ipilimumab.

Receptor libraries were prepared by the immunoSEQ multiplex PCR assay. Here the immuneACCESS table is served through TCRdb, limited to in-frame sequences with V and J called. Missing clones are a known gap in these copies; in checked studies unresolved V genes cover under half, and the rest lacks a known reason. The sample includes 45,000 or so clones, with roughly 76% observed a single time. The ten top clones hold 8.3% of the sample. Sequences SGHNT (CDR1) and YENEEA (CDR2) are obtained from the germline V gene. Its CDR3 holds 17 amino acids, cysteine through phenylalanine. Just CDR3 DNA is preserved here, 51 bases in frame from base 1. Between the V and J ends, shortened by 4 bases and 3 bases respectively, the junction contains 21 bases. In this study, focal radiation therapy paired with CTLA-4 blockade (ipilimumab) was tested in patients who had chemo-refractory metastatic non-small-cell lung cancer.

The origin of this receptor is a human donor with non-small cell lung cancer who had stable disease on radiotherapy plus ipilimumab. The sequence links TRBV11-3 to TRBJ1-1; no D gene is confidently identified. The sequencing here drew on peripheral blood, taken from a patient treated with radiotherapy plus ipilimumab. The DNA sequence is TGTGCCAGCAGCTCCGGACCGCGCAGCACGAGGGACACTGAAGCTTTCTTT. The encoded protein is CASSSGPRSTRDTEAFF.